The clone carrying this T cell receptor beta chain was seen repeatedly, ten times or more. What it recognizes is unknown. The data are from a study of glioma-infiltrating T cells. General study results and limits: Tissue-blood divergence was below expectation in non-neoplastic patients, above in gliomas.

Amplification of TCR alpha and beta CDR3 regions from RNA used iRepertoire nested multiplex PCR. TCRdb recomputed calls from the multiplex PCR reads with MiXCR, one row per CDR3 protein. The data contain 93,000 or so distinct CDR3 sequences, 29% of them seen just once; the ten biggest clones take up less than 55%. The sequence was obtained from a human donor with low-grade glioma or glioblastoma, undergoing nonglioma brain surgery, or in good health (not recorded which). Sequencing input: glioma tissue, nonneoplastic brain tissue, or PBMCs (not recorded which).

CDR3 protein: CASRATLNQPQHF. The CDR3 bases are TGTGCCAGCAGGGCAACACTGAATCAGCCCCAGCATTTT. This chain joins TRBV28 and TRBJ1-5, with unresolved D. The length of the CDR3 is 13 residues. Germline V gene sequence: CDR1 MDHEN, CDR2 SYDVKM. The V end lost 6 bases, the J end lost 4 bases, and 10 bases lay between the germline ends.